One and the same sample provided the 29 T cell receptor beta chains below, sequenced in a study of blood T cell repertoires in COVID-19. Assay used: immunoSEQ multiplex PCR; TCRdb lists only in-frame clones, some missing. The sample includes 120,000 or so clones, over 70% of them seen just once. Source material: peripheral blood. The source of these receptors is a man between 65 and 85 years old with acute or convalescent COVID-19.

The chain is built from TRBV19 and TRBJ2-6; 10 positions match TRBD2. The V segment lost 5 bases and the J segment 0 bases; nucleotides outside the gene matches: 4. The CDR3 is 17 amino acids. Germline V gene data show CDR1 as LNHDA and CDR2 as SQIVND (reference sequence). For the CDR3, the DNA is TGTGCCAGTAGTTCTAGCGGGGGAAACTCTGGGGCCAACGTCCTGACTTTC. Protein product: CASSSSGGNSGANVLTF.

This clone came up a few times. The chain recombines TRBV6-2 or TRBV6-3 with TRBJ2-7; maybe TRBD1 (6 bases). V lost 2 bases and J 2 bases, leaving 10 bases between the germline ends. Germline V lookup: CDR1 MNHEY, CDR2 SVGEGT. The CDR3 covers 14 residues. The CDR3 DNA reads TGTGCCAGCAGTTACCCGGACAGAGCCTACGAGCAGTACTTC. Protein sequence: CASSYPDRAYEQYF.

This clone was recorded only once. The chain is built from TRBV20-1 and TRBJ2-2; TRBD2 might be the D (5 bases). V lost 6 bases to trimming and J lost 4 bases, with 6 bases between them. Germline-derived CDR1 and CDR2 are DFQATT and SNEGSKA (reference sequence). The CDR3 sequence is 11 residues long. DNA of the CDR3: TGCAGTGCGGCGGGCACCGGGGAGCTGTTTTTT. Its translation is CSAAGTGELFF.

This clone was seen more than once but under ten times. This sequence joins TRBV2 and TRBJ2-7; tentative D call: TRBD1 (6 bases). CDR3 length: 12 amino acids. The V end was cut by 6 bases, the J end by 4 bases, with 10 bases between. Germline V CDR1 and CDR2: SNHLY, FYNNEI. The CDR3 coding sequence is TGTGCCAGCAGGCGGACAGAGTACGAGCAGTACTTC. Translation: CASRRTEYEQYF. The full variable domain, in which reference TRBV2 and TRBJ2-7 provide the parts outside the CDR3, is EPEVTQTPSHQVTQMGQEVILRCVPISNHLYFYWYRQILGQKVEFLVSFYNNEISEKSEIFDDQFSVERPDGSNFTLKIRSTKLEDSAMYFCASRRTEYEQYFGPGTRLTVT.

This chain connects TRBV11-2 to TRBJ1-2; 7 positions agree with TRBD1. The CDR3 has 15 amino acids. Germline V gene sequence: CDR1 SGHAT, CDR2 FQNNGV. V shed 4 bases, J shed 2 bases, and the junction held 7 bases outside the gene matches. CDR3 sequence: CASSSTTGSNYGYTF. The CDR3 DNA follows: TGTGCCAGCAGCTCAACGACAGGGTCGAACTATGGCTACACCTTC. The full variable domain, with the rest looked up from reference TRBV11-2 and TRBJ1-2, is EAGVAQSPRYKIIEKRQSVAFWCNPISGHATLYWYQQILGQGPKLLIQFQNNGVVDDSQLPKDRFSAERLKGVDSTLKIQPAKLEDSAVYLCASSSTTGSNYGYTFGSGTRLTVV.

CDR3 amino acids: CASSYDRDTEAFF. The CDR3 bases are TGTGCCAGCAGTTACGACAGGGACACTGAAGCTTTCTTT. The gene calls are TRBV6-5 and TRBJ1-1; 7 nucleotides match TRBD1. The CDR3 loop spans 13 amino acids. Germline V gives CDR1 MNHEY, CDR2 SVGAGI. The V segment lost 2 bases and the J segment 3 bases; nucleotides outside the gene matches: 0.

The chain joins TRBV5-3 to TRBJ1-2; D might be TRBD1 (6 bases). TRBV5-3 is placed among ORFs of uncertain function. The CDR3 sequence is 16 residues long. Trimming removed 0 bases from V and 8 bases from J, with 20 bases in between. The CDR3 spells CARSLGPAGALGGYTF. CDR3 sequence (DNA): TGTGCCAGAAGCTTGGGGCCGGCAGGGGCCCTCGGGGGCTACACCTTC.

The chain couples TRBV28 to TRBJ1-3, with 8 bases that match TRBD1. Trimming cost V 1 base and J 1 base; bases outside gene matches: 6. The CDR3 sequence is 17 residues long. In germline, CDR1 is MDHEN, CDR2 SYDVKM. Here the CDR3 DNA reads TGTGCCAGCAGTTTATCCCCAGGGGGCGTTTCTGGAAACACCATATATTTT. The encoded protein is CASSLSPGGVSGNTIYF.

This sequence joins TRBV7-9 and TRBJ1-4; tentative D call: TRBD1 (6 bases). Per the germline V gene, CDR1 is SEHNR and CDR2 is FQNEAQ (reference sequence). This CDR3 is 14 amino acids long. Trimming took off 7 bases at V and 8 bases at J, with 17 bases between the two ends. The CDR3 spells CASTTAGAGEKLFF. CDR3 DNA: TGTGCCAGCACCACCGCGGGGGCGGGGGAAAAACTGTTTTTT.

V is TRBV3-1 (or the pseudogene TRBV3-2) and J is TRBJ2-1; the match to TRBD2 covers 11 bases. The CDR3 spans 17 residues. The trim removed 4 bases at V and 5 bases at J, leaving 10 bases unmatched. Germline-derived CDR1 and CDR2 are LGHDT and YNNKEL (reference sequence). CDR3 nucleotide sequence: TGTGCCAGCAGCCCTCACCCGACTAGCGGGGTAAACAATGAGCAGTTCTTC. Protein: CASSPHPTSGVNNEQFF.

J is TRBJ1-1 and V is TRBV18, with D hard to call. Germline V gene sequence: CDR1 KGHSH, CDR2 LQKENI. The CDR3 length is 13 residues. With 3 bases removed from V and 4 bases from J, the gap between germline ends came to 9 bases. The CDR3 bases are TGTGCCAGCTCACCGAACAGTGGCACTGAAGCTTTCTTT. This gives the protein CASSPNSGTEAFF.

The V gene is TRBV9, the J gene TRBJ2-5; 7 bases are a match to TRBD2. The length of the CDR3 is 15 residues. The ends lost 0 bases at V and 2 bases at J; junction bases unmatched: 4. CDR1 and CDR2 (germline): SGDLS, YYNGEE. In nucleotides, the CDR3 is TGTGCCAGCAGCGTAGTGGCTAGCGGACAAGAGACCCAGTACTTC. Its translation is CASSVVASGQETQYF.

This clone is a singleton in its sample. The genes are TRBV21-1 and TRBJ1-1; the listed D gene, TRBD1, was not tested against the DNA. TRBV21-1 counts as a pseudogene. The CDR3 has 13 residues. The CDR3 sequence: CASNQRGQGVAFF. CDR3 nucleotides: TGTGCCAGCAACCAAAGAGGTCAGGGGGTTGCTTTCTTT.

The chain has TRBV19 and TRBJ1-1; 12 bases are shared with TRBD1. This CDR3 comprises 13 residues. CDR1 and CDR2 (germline): LNHDA, SQIVND (reference sequence). The V segment lost 9 bases and the J segment 6 bases; nucleotides outside the gene matches: 5. The CDR3 sequence is CASGGQGAAEAFF. As DNA, the CDR3 is TGTGCCAGCGGGGGACAGGGGGCCGCTGAAGCTTTCTTT.

The V gene is TRBV3-1 (or the pseudogene TRBV3-2), the J gene TRBJ1-4; possible D gene TRBD1, 5 bases. The CDR3 runs 16 residues. The germline CDR1 and CDR2 sequences are LGHDT and YNNKEL (reference sequence). The ends were cut back, 0 bases at V and 4 bases at J, with 12 bases in the middle. The CDR3 region has the DNA TGTGCCAGCAGCCAAGATCGGGGGTGGGGTAATGAAAAACTGTTTTTT. Its translation is CASSQDRGWGNEKLFF.

The chain uses TRBV6-1 and TRBJ2-7, with D possibly being TRBD2 (5 bases). In germline, CDR1 is MNHNS, CDR2 SASEGT. The CDR3 loop spans 15 amino acids. Deletions cut 0 bases from V and 2 bases from J, with 11 bases between. The CDR3 sequence is CASSEARVPPYEQYF. CDR3 sequence (DNA): TGTGCCAGCAGTGAAGCGCGGGTTCCCCCCTACGAGCAGTACTTC.

CDR3 loop: CASSDHFTEKLFF. The CDR3 DNA follows: TGTGCCAGCAGTGATCACTTTACTGAAAAACTGTTTTTT. This sequence joins TRBV25-1 and TRBJ1-4; D remains unclear. The CDR3 has 13 amino acids. The V end lost 3 bases, the J end lost 7 bases, and 9 bases lay between the germline ends. CDR1 and CDR2 (germline): MGHDK, SYGVNS.

The gene calls are TRBV7-9 and TRBJ2-3; 15 nucleotides match TRBD2. The CDR3 runs 17 residues. V was clipped by 5 bases and J by 6 bases; unmatched bases: 9. CDR1 is SEHNR, CDR2 FQNEAQ, per germline (reference sequence). This CDR3 is CASSTRTSGGALDTQYF. In DNA form, the CDR3 reads TGTGCCAGCAGCACTAGGACTAGCGGGGGGGCATTGGATACGCAGTATTTT. The full variable domain, rest sourced from reference TRBV7-9 and TRBJ2-3, is DTGVSQNPRHKITKRGQNVTFRCDPISEHNRLYWYRQTLGQGPEFLTYFQNEAQLEKSRLLSDRFSAERPKGSFSTLEIQRTEQGDSAMYLCASSTRTSGGALDTQYFGPGTRLTVL.

CDR3 sequence: CASSFRLGRASTDTQYF. The DNA of the CDR3 is TGTGCCAGCAGCTTCCGACTAGGTCGAGCTAGCACAGATACGCAGTATTTT. This chain joins TRBV13 and TRBJ2-3; maybe TRBD2 (6 bases). The germline V gene has CDR1 PRHDT and CDR2 FYEKMQ (reference sequence). V shed 3 bases and J shed 0 bases, with 16 bases lying between them. This CDR3 comprises 17 residues.

This clone occurred once. The chain has TRBV5-6 and TRBJ1-4, with unresolved D. V lost 1 base and J lost 7, with 11 bases in between. Germline values: CDR1 SGHDT, CDR2 YYEEEE. The CDR3 extends over 14 amino acids. CDR3 coding DNA: TGTGCCAGCAGCTTGCCCGGCGAGGGTGAAAAACTGTTTTTT. Translating gives CASSLPGEGEKLFF. The full variable domain, its missing parts supplied by reference TRBV5-6 and TRBJ1-4, is DAGVTQSPTHLIKTRGQQVTLRCSPKSGHDTVSWYQQALGQGPQFIFQYYEEEERQRGNFPDRFSGHQFPNYSSELNVNALLLGDSALYLCASSLPGEGEKLFFGSGTQLSVL.

The chain joins TRBV30 to TRBJ1-2; 8 nucleotides align to TRBD1. Looked up from germline, CDR1 is GTSNPN and CDR2 is SVGIG (reference sequence). V lost 0 bases and J lost 4; bases outside the gene matches: 7. The CDR3 extends over 15 amino acids. CDR3 amino acids: CAWSVGGTGFYGYTF. DNA of the CDR3: TGTGCCTGGAGTGTAGGCGGGACAGGCTTCTATGGCTACACCTTC.

This rearrangement joins TRBV5-6 to TRBJ1-1, with D hard to call. This CDR3 region has 16 residues. CDR1 and CDR2 (germline): SGHDT, YYEEEE. Trimming removed 5 bases from V and 5 bases from J, with 22 bases in between. This CDR3 is CASSVSLGSIRTEAFF. CDR3 DNA: TGTGCCAGCAGTGTTTCCCTTGGGAGTATTAGGACTGAAGCTTTCTTT.

This sequence joins TRBV9 and TRBJ2-3, with D perhaps TRBD1 (6 bases). CDR1 is SGDLS, CDR2 YYNGEE, per germline. Trimming took off 6 bases at V and 1 base at J, with 12 bases between the two ends. CDR3 length: 14 residues. In nucleotides, the CDR3 is TGTGCCAGCAAGGGGGAGTGGGGCACAGATACGCAGTATTTT. This encodes CASKGEWGTDTQYF. The variable domain in full, with the rest retrieved from reference TRBV9 and TRBJ2-3, is DSGVTQTPKHLITATGQRVTLRCSPRSGDLSVYWYQQSLDQGLQFLIQYYNGEERAKGNILERFSAQQFPDLHSELNLSSLELGDSALYFCASKGEWGTDTQYFGPGTRLTVL.

The chain has TRBV2 and TRBJ2-1; D might be TRBD1 (5 bases). CDR1 SNHLY and CDR2 FYNNEI come from the germline V gene. There are 15 residues in the CDR3. Trimming left V 2 bases short and J 3 bases short, with 11 bases between. CDR3 sequence (DNA): TGTGCCAGCAGTGAACGCCCAGGGCTCTACAATGAGCAGTTCTTC. This translates into CASSERPGLYNEQFF.

The genes are TRBV19 and TRBJ2-3; 8 bases match TRBD1. Germline V gives CDR1 LNHDA, CDR2 SQIVND (reference sequence). The V and J ends lost 5 bases and 4 bases, in that order; junction bases with no gene match: 5. This CDR3 has 14 amino acids. CDR3 nucleotide sequence: TGTGCCAGTAGTCCAGGGGGCGCATCAGATACGCAGTATTTT. This codes for CASSPGGASDTQYF.

The V gene is TRBV9, the J gene TRBJ2-5; 7 positions agree with TRBD1. V shed 0 bases and J 5 bases; nucleotides not matched to a gene: 7. This CDR3 is 15 amino acids long. Looked up from germline, CDR1 is SGDLS and CDR2 is YYNGEE. CDR3 DNA sequence: TGTGCCAGCAGCGTAGCTACAGGGGAATGGGAGACCCAGTACTTC. Encoded protein: CASSVATGEWETQYF.

The chain couples TRBV7-9 to TRBJ1-2; 7 bases map to TRBD1. V lost 5 bases and J lost 2; bases outside the gene matches: 2. The CDR3 contains 13 residues. The germline V gene has CDR1 SEHNR and CDR2 FQNEAQ (reference sequence). CDR3 region: CASSRQGNYGYTF. The CDR3 region has the DNA TGTGCCAGCAGCAGACAGGGAAACTATGGCTACACCTTC. Variable domain in full (rest from reference TRBV7-9 and TRBJ1-2): DTGVSQNPRHKITKRGQNVTFRCDPISEHNRLYWYRQTLGQGPEFLTYFQNEAQLEKSRLLSDRFSAERPKGSFSTLEIQRTEQGDSAMYLCASSRQGNYGYTFGSGTRLTVV.

V is TRBV19 and J is TRBJ1-1, with TRBD1 matching over 10 bases. With V trimmed by 5 bases and J by 7 bases, 10 bases remained unmatched. The CDR3 runs 15 residues. Germline CDR1 LNHDA, CDR2 SQIVND (reference sequence). CDR3 in amino acids: CASSALGQGRVEAFF. CDR3 sequence (DNA): TGTGCCAGTAGTGCGTTGGGACAGGGGCGAGTTGAAGCTTTCTTT.

As DNA, the CDR3 is TGTGCCAGCAGCAACAAATATCTGACAGAACCTGGAAACACCATATATTTT. Protein product: CASSNKYLTEPGNTIYF. V is TRBV21-1 and J is TRBJ1-3; TRBD1 is taken as the D call from the table, unchecked against the DNA. TRBV21-1 is listed as a pseudogene. This CDR3 comprises 17 residues.